The present T cell receptor beta chain was sequenced within a study of blood T cells in healthy people across ages. Study overall: Template switching captured about one barcoded beta molecule per two T cells.

Germline V gene data show CDR1 as SSHAT and CDR2 as FNYEAQ (reference sequence). The CDR3 spans 15 residues. As to this clonotype: A junction end diverges from the germline sequence, so it may reflect a read error.

The donors, all healthy, were Caucasians living in Russia, aged about 6 to 90. The second PCR ran about 6 to 12 cycles with a sample-barcoded 5' primer and J-beta primers. TCRdb analysed the 5' RACE reads with MiXCR anew, one entry per CDR3 protein. Altogether about 780,000 distinct CDR3 sequences are present, around half being singletons, with the ten largest covering roughly 18%. The sequenced material came from blood. The TCR sequence derives from an elderly man in good health. The V and J genes are TRBV7-7 and TRBJ2-5; TRBD1 is a possible D gene (5 bases). CDR3 sequence: CASSLRVAGIETQYF. DNA for the CDR3: TGTGCTAGCAGCTTAAGGGTTGCAGGGATAGAGACCCAGTACTTC.